The sequence of this TCR beta chain was determined in a study of shared clonotypes between healthy human individuals. Using immunoSEQ multiplex PCR, the repertoire was profiled, and TCRdb retains in-frame clones only, with some absent. The sample has roughly 2.1 million clones; approximately 94% are singletons. Only CD45RO-negative cells positively selected for CCR7 counted as naive CD8 cells, so terminally differentiated effector memory CD45RA+ cells were excluded. This clone appeared a single time. Other DNA sequences of this sample code for an identical CDR3. This CDR3 has 15 residues. Germline assignment: CDR1 SGDLS and CDR2 YYNGEE. V was pared by 3 bases and J by 5 bases, with 17 bases between.

This sequence was found in a man between 18 and 35 years old in good health. Some clones in this sample may be carry-over from other donors' samples. V usage is TRBV9 and J usage is TRBJ2-5; D may be TRBD1 or TRBD2 (5 bases each). Sequencing was carried out using naive CD8+ T cells from PBMCs. As DNA, the CDR3 is TGTGCCAGCAGCGGCCTGTCAGGGCGAGGGGAGACCCAGTACTTC. It specifies CASSGLSGRGETQYF.